This T cell receptor (beta chain) was sequenced during a study of identical twins. cDNA carried unique molecular identifiers, and a universal primer site was added by template switching. TCRdb called the 5' RACE reads again in MiXCR, with one record for every CDR3 protein. Here the sample spans 700,000 to 950,000 distinct CDR3 sequences, over 9% being singletons. The CDR3 covers 15 residues. CDR1 is LGHDT and CDR2 is YNNKEL in the germline V gene (reference sequence). V dropped 0 bases and J dropped 3 bases, with 9 bases sitting between them. This same sample was also part of a study on yellow fever vaccine responses in identical twins.

The clonotype originates from a woman aged 18-29 years in good health. Sequenced material: PBMCs. The rearrangement uses TRBV3-1 and TRBJ1-3; D gene unclear. CDR3 region: CASSQDLRRGNTIYF. CDR3 in DNA: TGTGCCAGCAGCCAAGATCTTAGACGTGGAAACACCATATATTTT.